Listed below are T cell receptor beta chains from one sample, sequenced in a study of cytomegalovirus exposure and HLA in healthy donors. This table comes from immunoSEQ multiplex PCR, and its TCRdb copy is limited to in-frame clones, with some not included. The repertoire holds about 100,000 clones, 74% seen once, with roughly 2.7% in the top ten. The sample consisted of PBMCs. These TCRs come from a man in his fifties or sixties in good health and CMV-seropositive. CDR3s include the opening cysteine and the closing phenylalanine or tryptophan. The D gene is left open where the match is weak. The size entry is marked missing in some rows and otherwise reads once, few, many or a size class.

J | V | D | size | CDR3 | DNA
TRBJ2-1 | TRBV14 | . | . | CASSLMSANEQFF | TGTGCCAGCAGCCTTATGAGCGCGAATGAGCAGTTCTTC
TRBJ2-3 | TRBV9 | . | . | CASSASLDTQYF | TGTGCCAGCAGCGCCTCACTAGATACGCAGTATTTT
TRBJ1-6 | TRBV6-6 | . | . | CASSSRQYSPLHF | TGTGCCAGCAGTTCCAGACAGTATTCACCCCTCCACTTT
TRBJ1-2 | TRBV10-3 | . | . | CAISEGQGKDGYTF | TGTGCCATCAGTGAGGGTCAGGGAAAGGATGGCTACACCTTC
TRBJ2-3 | TRBV5-4 | . | once | CASSPRGSSTDTQYF | TGTGCCAGCAGCCCGAGGGGGTCTAGCACAGATACGCAGTATTTT
TRBJ2-7 | TRBV5-6 | TRBD2 | few | CASSEGLADISYEQYF | TGTGCCAGCAGCGAGGGACTAGCGGATATATCCTACGAGCAGTACTTC
TRBJ1-1 | TRBV5-1 | . | . | CASSWEGGGADTEAFF | TGCGCCAGCAGCTGGGAAGGTGGGGGGGCAGACACTGAAGCTTTCTTT
TRBJ1-1 | TRBV9 | . | few | CASSARGNTEAFF | TGTGCCAGCAGCGCCAGGGGAAACACTGAAGCTTTCTTT
TRBJ2-1 | TRBV27 | TRBD2 | . | CASSLSLAGVSEQFF | TGTGCCAGCAGTTTATCGCTAGCGGGAGTGTCTGAGCAGTTCTTC
TRBJ2-3 | TRBV6-1 | . | . | CASSEEADARLDTQYF | TGTGCCAGCAGTGAAGAGGCAGACGCCAGGTTGGATACGCAGTATTTT
TRBJ2-3 | TRBV6-6 | . | once | CASSYPGTDTQYF | TGTGCCAGCAGTTACCCGGGGACAGATACGCAGTATTTT
TRBJ2-2 | TRBV15 | . | . | CATSIGEVAGELFF | TGTGCCACCAGCATCGGGGAAGTAGCCGGGGAGCTGTTTTTT
TRBJ2-7 | TRBV6-1 | . | few | CASNQGYEQYF | TGTGCCAGCAATCAGGGATACGAGCAGTACTTC
TRBJ1-2 | TRBV20-1 | . | . | CSARGGGGYTF | TGCAGTGCTAGAGGAGGGGGTGGCTACACCTTC
TRBJ2-2 | TRBV6-1 | . | . | CASSEAQGWNKAGELFF | TGTGCCAGCAGTGAAGCGCAGGGGTGGAATAAGGCCGGGGAGCTGTTTTTT
TRBJ2-1 | TRBV2 | TRBD1 | . | CASSQDRGLYNEQFF | TGTGCCAGCAGTCAAGACAGGGGTCTATACAATGAGCAGTTCTTC
TRBJ1-4 | TRBV18 | . | . | CASSPAGESEKLFF | TGTGCCAGCTCACCAGCGGGTGAAAGTGAAAAACTGTTTTTT
TRBJ1-5 | TRBV28 | . | . | CASNIQGNNQPQHF | TGTGCCAGCAATATTCAGGGGAACAATCAGCCCCAGCATTTT
TRBJ1-2 | TRBV5-4 | . | many | CASSSRGFGYTF | TGTGCCAGCAGCTCCAGGGGTTTTGGCTACACCTTC
TRBJ1-1 | TRBV5-4 | . | few | CASSPGGSGNTEAFF | TGTGCCAGCAGCCCGGGGGGGTCAGGGAACACTGAAGCTTTCTTT
TRBJ1-5 | TRBV27 | TRBD1 | . | CASSPGTGGNQPQHF | TGTGCCAGCAGTCCCGGGACAGGGGGTAATCAGCCCCAGCATTTT
TRBJ1-6 | TRBV6-6 | TRBD1 | . | CASSYRDRGNSPLHF | TGTGCCAGCAGTTACCGCGACAGGGGGAACTCACCCCTCCACTTT
TRBJ2-7 | TRBV27 | TRBD1 | . | CASSFGTASNEQYF | TGTGCCAGCAGTTTCGGGACAGCTTCTAACGAGCAGTACTTC
TRBJ2-1 | TRBV6-6 | TRBD2 | . | CASSPGLAYYEQFF | TGTGCCAGCAGTCCGGGACTAGCGTATTATGAGCAGTTCTTC